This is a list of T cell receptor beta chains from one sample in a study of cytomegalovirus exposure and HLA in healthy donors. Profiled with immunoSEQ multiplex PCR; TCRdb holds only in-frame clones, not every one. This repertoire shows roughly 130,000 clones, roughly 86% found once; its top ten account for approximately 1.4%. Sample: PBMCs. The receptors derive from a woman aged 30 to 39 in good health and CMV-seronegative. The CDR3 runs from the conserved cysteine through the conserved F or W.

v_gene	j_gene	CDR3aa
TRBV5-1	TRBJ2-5	CASSLRGGGEETQYF
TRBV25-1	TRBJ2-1	CATTRGGFNEQFF
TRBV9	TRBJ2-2	CASSAGSRQGGNENTGELFF
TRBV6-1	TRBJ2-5	CASSAMGLVRETQYF
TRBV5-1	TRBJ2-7	CASGRTDSDSYEQYF
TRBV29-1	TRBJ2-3	CSAEGWRGNPDTQYF
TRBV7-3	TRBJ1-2	CASSLNGRAGGYTF
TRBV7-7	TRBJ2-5	CASSPGTSPQETRYF
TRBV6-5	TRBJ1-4	CASSYFGGGNEKLFF
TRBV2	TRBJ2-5	CASRSRTSAPGTETQYF
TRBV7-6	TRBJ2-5	CASSFRLAGDQETQYF
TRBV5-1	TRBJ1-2	CASSPLAGTGDYGYTF
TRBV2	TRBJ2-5	CASSDPVVAGGQETQYF
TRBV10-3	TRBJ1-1	CATLKGETTEAFF
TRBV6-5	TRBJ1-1	CASSYAPGQGEAFF
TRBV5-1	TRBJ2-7	CASSLGLAGDSYEQYF
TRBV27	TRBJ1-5	CASSLGTVIQPQHF
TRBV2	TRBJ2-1	CASSETTDEQFF
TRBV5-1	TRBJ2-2	CASSFLAGDTGELFF
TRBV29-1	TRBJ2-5	CSVGGGRGTPQYF
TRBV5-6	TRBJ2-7	CASSLGLAGDYEQYF
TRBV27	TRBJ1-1	CASRSNRGREAFF
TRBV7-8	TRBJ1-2	CASSLVPEGYGYTF
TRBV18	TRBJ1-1	CASSPVGTGWSGTEAFF
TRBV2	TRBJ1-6	CASSEALEKWNSPLHF
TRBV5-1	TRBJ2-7	CASRDQGGEQYF
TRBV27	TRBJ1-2	CASSFTPGQGVYGYTF
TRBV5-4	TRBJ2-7	CASSPGQGPYEQYF
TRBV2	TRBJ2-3	CASGPRADTQYF
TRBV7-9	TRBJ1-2	CASSSGGIGYTF
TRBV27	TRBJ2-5	CASSLSGLAGDQETQYF
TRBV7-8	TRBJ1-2	CASTQRGQLLNPYGYTF
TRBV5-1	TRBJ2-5	CASSLSQRGQETQYF
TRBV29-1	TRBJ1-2	CSVEQGYYGYTF
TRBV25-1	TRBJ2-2	CASTRQGNTGELFF
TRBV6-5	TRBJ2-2	CASSFYRAGAGELFF
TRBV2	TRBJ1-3	CASSVGVSGNTIYF
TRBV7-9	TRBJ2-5	CASSSKGTFQETQYF
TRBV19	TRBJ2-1	CASSIGDRYNEQFF
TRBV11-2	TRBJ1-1	CASSLAGNTEAFF
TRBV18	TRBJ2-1	CASSPGTGGDEQFF
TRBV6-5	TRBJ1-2	CASSFDLPGGYGYTF
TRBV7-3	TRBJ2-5	CASSRGQGQETQYF
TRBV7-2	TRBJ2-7	CASRRGSSYEQYF
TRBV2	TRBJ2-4	CASTQLAARNIQYF
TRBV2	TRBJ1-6	CASSVQTVYNSPLHF
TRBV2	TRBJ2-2	CASRLGLAGGTGELFF
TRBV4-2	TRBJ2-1	CASRSGTRIGNEQFF
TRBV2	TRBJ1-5	CASSEFGGTGDQPQHF
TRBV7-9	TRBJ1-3	CASSLSSSGNTIYF
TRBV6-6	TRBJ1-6	CASSYESVTFNSPLHF